The next 31 T cell receptor beta chains were all read from a single sample in a study of cytotoxic CD8 clonotypes in ibrutinib-treated CLL. TCRdb's table, derived via immunoSEQ multiplex PCR, lists solely in-frame clones and lacks some. Counted here are more than 200,000 clones, 70% occurring once; the ten biggest clones make up 15% to 19%. Here the sequenced sample was PBMCs, taken after 24 months of ibrutinib treatment. These receptor sequences come from a human donor with chronic lymphocytic leukemia.

In its sample, this clone was seen a few times. The chain carries TRBV29-1 and TRBJ1-2; maybe TRBD1 (6 bases). V was pared by 4 bases and J by 3 bases, with 12 bases between. In germline, CDR1 is SQVTM, CDR2 ANQGSEA. The CDR3 is 13 amino acids. The CDR3 protein is CSVGGGGDYGYTF. In nucleotides, the CDR3 is TGCAGCGTTGGTGGAGGGGGTGACTATGGCTACACCTTC.

This clone has just one count. The chain employs TRBV19 and TRBJ2-1; 10 bases agree with TRBD2. The CDR3 covers 15 residues. CDR1 is LNHDA and CDR2 is SQIVND in the germline V gene (reference sequence). The V segment lost 6 bases and the J segment 6 bases; nucleotides outside the gene matches: 8. The CDR3 coding sequence is TGTGCCAGTAGCCTTTCGACTAGCGGGTTCAATGAGCAGTTCTTC. It yields the protein CASSLSTSGFNEQFF.

The chain carries TRBV5-1 and TRBJ2-5, with D maybe TRBD1 (6 bases). The CDR3 sequence is 15 residues long. Trimming took 3 bases from V and 1 from J, leaving 13 bases between them. CDR1 is SGHRS and CDR2 is YFSETQ in the germline V gene. CDR3 in amino acids: CASSSGQPAQETQYF. The CDR3, as DNA: TGCGCCAGCAGCTCCGGACAGCCCGCCCAAGAGACCCAGTACTTC.

CDR3 protein: CASSLEGGVAQPQHF. The CDR3 region has the DNA TGTGCCAGCAGCTTAGAAGGAGGGGTTGCTCAGCCCCAGCATTTT. V gene TRBV7-9 combines with J gene TRBJ1-5; D might be TRBD1 (5 bases). Germline V CDR1 and CDR2: SEHNR, FQNEAQ (reference sequence). This CDR3 has 15 amino acids. V was clipped by 1 base and J by 6 bases, with 13 bases between them.

This clone was picked up a small number of times. This CDR3 is CASSGEPQHF. The CDR3 nucleotides are TGTGCCAGCAGTGGGGAGCCCCAGCATTTT. The V call is TRBV28, the J call TRBJ1-5, with unresolved D. There are 10 residues in the CDR3. Trimming shortened V by 5 bases and J by 8 bases, and 4 bases separated the two germline ends. Per germline, CDR1 MDHEN and CDR2 SYDVKM.

This chain connects TRBV27 to TRBJ2-3; 14 positions match TRBD2. Germline CDR1 MNHEY, CDR2 SMNVEV (reference sequence). The CDR3 length is 14 residues. V lost 6 bases to trimming and J lost 4 bases; unmatched junction nucleotides: 0. CDR3: CASRGLAGADTQYF. CDR3 nucleotides: TGTGCCAGCAGGGGACTAGCGGGAGCAGATACGCAGTATTTT.

This chain links TRBV18 with TRBJ2-3, with D maybe TRBD1 (6 bases). This CDR3 is built from 14 residues. The V end was cut by 3 bases, the J end by 4 bases, with 11 bases between. Per germline, CDR1 KGHSH and CDR2 LQKENI. The CDR3 nucleotides are TGTGCCAGCTCACCTGGGCGGACAGCAGATACGCAGTATTTT. Protein sequence: CASSPGRTADTQYF.

V is TRBV11-2 and J is TRBJ2-4; 7 positions agree with TRBD2. CDR3 size: 14 residues. From germline, CDR1 is SGHAT and CDR2 FQNNGV. The V gene end was trimmed by 5 bases and the J gene end by 1 base; junction bases not matched to a gene: 2. The CDR3 DNA is TGTGCCAGCAGCCCCGGGGGGGCCAAAAACATTCAGTACTTC. Translating it yields CASSPGGAKNIQYF. The full variable domain, completed using reference TRBV11-2 and TRBJ2-4, is EAGVAQSPRYKIIEKRQSVAFWCNPISGHATLYWYQQILGQGPKLLIQFQNNGVVDDSQLPKDRFSAERLKGVDSTLKIQPAKLEDSAVYLCASSPGGAKNIQYFGAGTRLSVL.

V usage is TRBV30 and J usage is TRBJ2-1; unclear D gene. The V end was cut by 0 bases, the J end by 3 bases, with 12 bases between. This CDR3 is built from 15 residues. Germline assignment: CDR1 GTSNPN and CDR2 SVGIG (reference sequence). The DNA for the CDR3 is TGTGCCTGGAGTGTAATGGGATCACTCTACAATGAGCAGTTCTTC. This gives the protein CAWSVMGSLYNEQFF.

The chain is built from TRBV28 and TRBJ1-2; D might be TRBD1 (6 bases). Germline V lookup: CDR1 MDHEN, CDR2 SYDVKM. The ends were cut back, 8 bases at V and 6 bases at J, with 19 bases in the middle. The CDR3 is made up of 14 amino acids. The chain's CDR3 is CASLLPGGSHGYTF. CDR3 DNA sequence: TGTGCCAGCTTACTACCGGGGGGCAGCCATGGCTACACCTTC.

This chain links TRBV13 with TRBJ2-1; maybe TRBD2 (5 bases). CDR3 length equals 13 residues. V was clipped by 5 bases and J by 10 bases, with 15 bases between them. The germline CDR1 and CDR2 sequences are PRHDT and FYEKMQ (reference sequence). The CDR3 protein is CASSTGVGREQFF. The CDR3 DNA is TGTGCCAGCAGCACCGGGGTGGGTCGAGAGCAGTTCTTC. Looking up the rest from reference TRBV13 and TRBJ2-1 gives the full variable domain: AAGVIQSPRHLIKEKRETATLKCYPIPRHDTVYWYQQGPGQDPQFLISFYEKMQSDKGSIPDRFSAQQFSDYHSELNMSSLELGDSALYFCASSTGVGREQFFGPGTRLTVL.

CDR3 nucleotide sequence: TGTGCCAGCCAGGGGGCGAGCTATGGCTACACCTTC. Protein sequence: CASQGASYGYTF. The V and J genes are TRBV6-1 and TRBJ1-2, with TRBD1 identical over 8 bases. There are 12 residues in the CDR3. The ends lost 8 bases at V and 4 bases at J; junction bases unmatched: 3. CDR1 and CDR2 from the germline V gene are MNHNS and SASEGT.

V gene TRBV5-6 combines with J gene TRBJ1-1, with 9 positions matching TRBD1. Germline values: CDR1 SGHDT, CDR2 YYEEEE. Losses at the gene ends were 2 bases for V and 2 bases for J; bases not matched to a gene: 4. This CDR3 spans 15 amino acids. The chain's CDR3 is CASSLRDRANTEAFF. The DNA of the CDR3 is TGTGCCAGCAGCTTACGGGACAGGGCTAACACTGAAGCTTTCTTT.

The CDR3 reads CASSLEQGGPYEQYF. The CDR3 nucleotides are TGTGCCAGCAGCTTAGAACAGGGAGGGCCCTACGAGCAGTACTTC. The V gene is TRBV7-6, the J gene TRBJ2-7; D possibly corresponds to TRBD2 (7 bases). This CDR3 spans 15 amino acids. The germline V gene has CDR1 SGHVS and CDR2 FNYEAQ. Trimming left V 1 base short and J 2 bases short, with 12 bases between.

CDR3 DNA: TGTGCCAGCATTTTAGCGGGAGGGTCCACAGATACGCAGTATTTT. Its protein is CASILAGGSTDTQYF. The V call is TRBV11-2, the J call TRBJ2-3; TRBD2 agrees at 11 bases. The CDR3 runs 15 residues. CDR1 and CDR2 from the germline V gene are SGHAT and FQNNGV. V was clipped by 7 bases and J by 2 bases; unmatched bases: 5.

V gene TRBV19 combines with J gene TRBJ2-7; no firm D call. The CDR3 is 14 amino acids. The V and J ends lost 2 bases and 6 bases respectively, with 14 bases between them. CDR1 LNHDA and CDR2 SQIVND come from the germline V gene (reference sequence). As DNA, the CDR3 is TGTGCCAGTAGTATAAGTAAAATATCGATCGAGCAGTACTTC. Its protein product is CASSISKISIEQYF.

This rearrangement joins TRBV10-3 to TRBJ2-7, with 7 bases aligning to TRBD1. The germline V gene encodes CDR1 ENHRY and CDR2 SYGVKD. V was pared by 6 bases and J by 0 bases, with 8 bases of the junction left unmatched. The CDR3 loop spans 15 amino acids. The CDR3 region is CAIREPRTGSYEQYF. In DNA form, the CDR3 reads TGTGCCATCAGGGAACCACGGACAGGCTCCTACGAGCAGTACTTC.

The sample holds a few counts of this clone. The chain links TRBV5-4 to TRBJ2-2, with TRBD1 as a possible D gene (5 bases). Between the trimmed V and J ends, which lost 2 bases and 6 bases, there was a span of 20 bases. CDR1 SGHNT and CDR2 YYREEE come from the germline V gene (reference sequence). There are 17 residues in the CDR3. CDR3 protein: CASSLPRASDSPGELFF. The CDR3 region has the DNA TGTGCCAGCAGCTTACCCAGGGCTAGTGATAGCCCCGGGGAGCTGTTTTTT.

The rearrangement joins TRBV9 to TRBJ2-1; 9 bases map to TRBD2. This CDR3 is 15 amino acids long. CDR1 SGDLS and CDR2 YYNGEE come from the germline V gene. Trimming took 5 bases from V and 3 from J; bases not matched to a gene: 6. The chain's CDR3 is CASSAAGGDYNEQFF. The CDR3 DNA is TGTGCCAGCAGTGCCGCGGGAGGGGACTACAATGAGCAGTTCTTC.

J is TRBJ1-2 and V is TRBV27, with D unresolved. Germline assignment: CDR1 MNHEY and CDR2 SMNVEV (reference sequence). CDR3 length equals 13 residues. The germline V and J ends were trimmed by 3 bases and 2 bases, with 7 bases remaining between them. The DNA of the CDR3 is TGTGCCAGCAGTTTGTCGGGGAACTATGGCTACACCTTC. It encodes CASSLSGNYGYTF.

V is TRBV6-1 and J is TRBJ2-7; perhaps TRBD2 as D (5 bases). V was clipped by 3 bases and J by 2 bases, with 8 bases between them. The CDR3 loop spans 13 amino acids. CDR1 and CDR2 from the germline V gene are MNHNS and SASEGT. CDR3 sequence reads: CASSEGVTYEQYF. CDR3 DNA sequence: TGTGCCAGCAGTGAGGGAGTAACCTACGAGCAGTACTTC.

The genes are TRBV20-1 and TRBJ1-1; D is unclear. The V gene's germline CDR1 is DFQATT and CDR2 SNEGSKA (reference sequence). This CDR3 is 11 amino acids long. Trimming removed 6 bases from V and 3 bases from J, with 8 bases in between. CDR3 protein: CSASEDTEAFF. CDR3 bases: TGCAGTGCAAGTGAGGACACTGAAGCTTTCTTT.

The chain has TRBV19 and TRBJ1-2; no clear D. The CDR3 length is 11 residues. The ends were cut back, 4 bases at V and 8 bases at J, with 8 bases in the middle. Germline lookup yields CDR1 LNHDA and CDR2 SQIVND (reference sequence). CDR3 loop: CASSTYTGYTF. CDR3 DNA sequence: TGTGCCAGTAGTACCTACACCGGCTACACCTTC.

The chain carries TRBV4-1 and TRBJ2-7; 9 positions agree with TRBD2. This CDR3 has 16 amino acids. J was trimmed by 3 bases and V by 0 bases; bases with no gene match: 6. CDR1 is MGHRA, CDR2 YSYEKL, per germline. CDR3 coding DNA: TGCGCCAGCAGCCAAGAGGCCGAGACTAGCGGCTACGAGCAGTACTTC. It codes for CASSQEAETSGYEQYF.

The genes are TRBV29-1 and TRBJ2-5, with D tentatively TRBD2 (6 bases). The CDR3 totals 14 residues. V lost 6 bases, J lost 4 bases, and 18 bases lay in between. Germline V lookup: CDR1 SQVTM, CDR2 ANQGSEA. CDR3 in amino acids: CSVRRTGGRETQYF. Written as DNA, the CDR3 is TGCAGCGTACGAAGGACTGGGGGGAGAGAGACCCAGTACTTC.

This rearrangement joins TRBV6-5 to TRBJ2-7; TRBD2 matches at 7 bases. Per germline, CDR1 MNHEY and CDR2 SVGAGI. V shed 5 bases and J 6 bases; nucleotides not matched to a gene: 13. CDR3 length: 15 residues. CDR3 sequence reads: CASSQIAGTLSEQYF. Here the CDR3 DNA reads TGTGCCAGCAGTCAAATAGCGGGCACCCTAAGCGAGCAGTACTTC.

The gene calls are TRBV2 and TRBJ2-7; no firm D call. Germline CDR1 reads SNHLY; CDR2 reads FYNNEI. Trimming left V 8 bases short and J 2 bases short, with 16 bases between. The CDR3 runs 14 residues. CDR3 sequence: CASEIPPITYEQYF. CDR3 nucleotides: TGTGCCAGCGAAATCCCTCCAATCACCTACGAGCAGTACTTC.

The chain is built from TRBV4-3 and TRBJ2-2; 9 bases line up with TRBD2. The CDR3 runs 18 residues. Germline V gene sequence: CDR1 LGHNA, CDR2 YSLEER. Germline trimming cut 2 bases from V and 6 bases from J; bases unmatched to any gene: 13. As DNA, the CDR3 is TGCGCCAGCAGCCAAATATTAGCGGGAGAGGTTCCCGCCGGGGAGCTGTTTTTT. It is translated as CASSQILAGEVPAGELFF.

This rearrangement joins TRBV4-2 to TRBJ2-1, with D maybe TRBD2 (5 bases). This CDR3 comprises 14 residues. Germline V gene sequence: CDR1 LGHNA, CDR2 YNFKEQ. V was clipped by 0 bases and J by 9 bases, with 12 bases between them. The CDR3 spells CASSQDGNWGEQFF. CDR3 sequence (DNA): TGTGCCAGCAGCCAAGACGGGAACTGGGGTGAGCAGTTCTTC.

The chain carries TRBV7-9 and TRBJ2-1, with 9 bases aligning to TRBD2. V trimming: 3 bases; J trimming: 5 bases; junction bases outside the gene matches: 14. CDR1 is SEHNR and CDR2 is FQNEAQ in the germline V gene (reference sequence). The CDR3 contains 18 residues. As DNA, the CDR3 is TGTGCCAGCAGCTTTGTAGCGGGAGTTAATTTGGGCCACAATGAGCAGTTCTTC. Encoded protein: CASSFVAGVNLGHNEQFF.

The rearrangement joins TRBV7-2 to TRBJ2-2, with 11 bases that match TRBD2. The V and J ends lost 3 bases and 7 bases, in that order; junction bases with no gene match: 4. CDR1 and CDR2 (germline): SGHTA, FQGNSA. The CDR3 is 15 residues long. CDR3 DNA sequence: TGTGCCAGCAGCTTTGTACTAGCGGGAGACGGGGAGCTGTTTTTT. This gives the protein CASSFVLAGDGELFF.